The sequence of this T cell receptor (beta chain) was determined in a study of sequential checkpoint blockade in melanoma. About the research overall: Arm A got nivolumab then ipilimumab; arm B the reverse, 1:1. About two dozen patients had tumor biopsies before treatment and at week 13.

Germline V gene data show CDR1 as LNHDA and CDR2 as SQIVND (reference sequence). This CDR3 contains 14 residues. Trimming took off 6 bases at V and 2 bases at J, with 11 bases between the two ends. Study-wide results and limits: Clinical benefit was about 30 times likelier when tumor T-cell fraction and clonality increased.

The treatment was: randomized to nivolumab then ipilimumab (arm A) or the reverse (arm B). Libraries were prepared by immunoSEQ multiplex PCR; TCRdb keeps only in-frame clonotypes and omits some of them. The sample has some 18,000 clones, 65% to 85% seen once. About this clone itself: Its antigen remains unidentified.

The rearrangement joins TRBV19 to TRBJ1-5; possibly TRBD1 for D (5 bases). This sequence was found in a human donor with melanoma. The sequenced sample was tumor tissue (inferred from file names), obtained from a patient given nivolumab and ipilimumab in sequence. The CDR3 loop reads CASSSGVGNQPQHF. The CDR3 DNA sequence: TGTGCCAGTAGCTCGGGGGTCGGCAATCAGCCCCAGCATTTT.